The rows below give T cell receptor beta chains drawn from one sample of a study of beta chain features in type 1 diabetes. Clones were sequenced by immunoSEQ multiplex PCR, and TCRdb holds only the in-frame ones, with some missing. The table includes about 900,000 clones, roughly 16% detected once. Material for sequencing was naive CD4+ T cells from blood. These receptors all stem from a woman aged 18-29 years in good health. CDR3s include the opening cysteine and the closing phenylalanine or tryptophan. Each record gives: V gene, J gene, CDR3 length, D gene, clone size, CDR3 protein, CDR3 DNA. D genes are given only for firm matches. Not all rows give a size; the values are once, few, many and, for expanded clones, a class.

>TRBV6-5|TRBJ2-7|13|-|few
CASMRAGAYEQYF
TGTGCCAGCATGAGAGCAGGTGCCTACGAGCAGTACTTC
>TRBV9|TRBJ1-1|18|TRBD1|-
CASSANERTGGMNTEAFF
TGTGCCAGCAGCGCCAACGAGCGGACAGGGGGGATGAACACTGAAGCTTTCTTT
>TRBV7-9|TRBJ1-3|14|-|-
CASSFRVPGNTIYF
TGTGCCAGCAGCTTTAGAGTTCCTGGTAACACCATATATTTT
>TRBV9|TRBJ2-7|14|-|-
CASSVGSDPYEQYF
TGTGCCAGCAGCGTAGGAAGTGACCCCTACGAGCAGTACTTC
>TRBV18|TRBJ2-7|15|TRBD2|few
CASSPGQAGTYEQYF
TGTGCCAGCTCACCCGGCCAAGCGGGAACCTACGAGCAGTACTTC
>TRBV15|TRBJ1-5|12|-|many
CATSRDDQPQHF
TGTGCCACCAGCAGAGACGATCAGCCCCAGCATTTT
>TRBV28|TRBJ1-2|15|TRBD1|-
CASSPPGQGIYGYTF
TGTGCCAGCAGTCCACCGGGACAGGGAATTTATGGCTACACCTTC
>TRBV2|TRBJ1-4|14|-|-
CASKRRERGEKLFF
TGTGCCAGCAAGCGGAGGGAGCGAGGTGAAAAACTGTTTTTT
>TRBV28|TRBJ2-2|12|-|once
CASIENTGELFF
TGTGCCAGCATTGAGAACACCGGGGAGCTGTTTTTT
>TRBV29-1|TRBJ2-1|12|-|few
CSVEEGNNEQFF
TGCAGCGTTGAGGAGGGGAACAATGAGCAGTTCTTC
>TRBV6-5|TRBJ2-2|14|-|-
CASTGGKNTGELFF
TGTGCCAGCACCGGCGGGAAGAACACCGGGGAGCTGTTTTTT
>TRBV5-1|TRBJ2-1|14|-|-
CASSQTGTYNEQFF
TGCGCCAGCAGTCAAACAGGGACCTACAATGAGCAGTTCTTC
>TRBV4-2|TRBJ2-7|16|-|-
CASSQEGTGASYEQYF
TGTGCCAGCAGCCAAGAAGGTACGGGGGCCTCCTACGAGCAGTACTTC
>TRBV7-2|TRBJ1-4|14|TRBD1|-
CASSFGTGLEKLFF
TGTGCCAGCAGCTTTGGGACAGGGTTAGAAAAACTGTTTTTT
>TRBV5-1|TRBJ2-7|15|-|few
CASSFSGLGSYEQYF
TGCGCCAGCAGCTTTTCAGGCTTGGGGTCCTACGAGCAGTACTTC
>TRBV7-6|TRBJ2-5|16|TRBD2|-
CASSPRTSGRGETQYF
TGTGCCAGCAGCCCGAGGACTAGCGGGAGGGGGGAGACCCAGTACTTC
>TRBV21-1|TRBJ2-4|20|-|-
CASSNLSGPFLEGYKGIQYF
TGTGCCAGCAGCAACCTCTCCGGGCCTTTTTTGGAAGGCTATAAAGGAATTCAGTACTTC
>TRBV28|TRBJ1-2|13|-|-
CASRSRFNYGYTF
TGTGCCAGCAGGAGTAGGTTTAACTATGGCTACACCTTC
>TRBV7-9|TRBJ2-2|15|-|few
CASSLVSSNTGELFF
TGTGCCAGCAGCTTAGTCAGCTCGAACACCGGGGAGCTGTTTTTT
>TRBV5-4|TRBJ2-5|14|-|few
CASSADRLGETQYF
TGTGCCAGCAGCGCGGATCGCCTGGGAGAGACCCAGTACTTC
>TRBV5-1|TRBJ2-5|13|-|few
CASSLGPAKTQYF
TGCGCCAGCAGCTTGGGCCCGGCGAAGACCCAGTACTTC
>TRBV4-3|TRBJ2-6|15|-|-
CASRPQPSGANVLTF
TGCGCCAGCAGACCTCAGCCCTCTGGGGCCAACGTCCTGACTTTC
>TRBV2|TRBJ1-5|14|-|-
CASSDKYSNQPQHF
TGTGCCAGCAGTGACAAGTATAGCAATCAGCCCCAGCATTTT
>TRBV15|TRBJ2-7|15|-|few
CATSRVRDFTYEQYF
TGTGCCACCAGCAGAGTAAGGGACTTTACCTACGAGCAGTACTTC
>TRBV5-6|TRBJ2-7|11|-|few
CASSWAYEQYF
TGTGCCAGCAGCTGGGCTTACGAGCAGTACTTC
>TRBV18|TRBJ2-5|15|-|-
CASSPSIQSVGTQYF
TGTGCCAGCTCACCTAGTATACAGTCGGTGGGGACCCAGTACTTC
>TRBV5-1|TRBJ2-7|12|TRBD1|-
CASSLDRYEQYF
TGCGCCAGCAGCCTGGACAGGTACGAGCAGTACTTC
>TRBV5-4|TRBJ2-3|13|-|few
CASSLGDGGTQYF
TGTGCCAGCAGCCTAGGGGACGGGGGTACGCAGTATTTT
>TRBV11-2|TRBJ1-1|13|TRBD1|-
CASSLDRDTEAFF
TGTGCCAGCAGCCTGGACAGGGACACTGAAGCTTTCTTT
>TRBV28|TRBJ2-5|14|TRBD1|-
CASTPGQGRETQYF
TGTGCCAGCACCCCCGGACAGGGAAGAGAGACCCAGTACTTC
>TRBV6-6|TRBJ2-1|16|TRBD1|few
CASSRKGTVFSNEQFF
TGTGCCAGCAGTAGAAAAGGGACAGTCTTTTCAAATGAGCAGTTCTTC
>TRBV20-1|TRBJ2-7|11|-|few
CSAKGSGEQYF
TGCAGTGCGAAGGGGTCAGGCGAGCAGTACTTC
>TRBV19|TRBJ2-7|13|-|few
CASSRTRGSEQYF
TGTGCCAGTAGTCGGACCCGGGGTAGCGAGCAGTACTTC
>TRBV4-1|TRBJ2-7|15|-|-
CASSPSYRRSYEQYF
TGCGCCAGCAGCCCGTCGTACAGGCGCTCCTACGAGCAGTACTTC
>TRBV2|TRBJ2-5|13|-|few
CASSELAQETQYF
TGTGCCAGCAGTGAGCTGGCCCAAGAGACCCAGTACTTC
>TRBV29-1|TRBJ2-3|15|TRBD1|-
CSVALGQGVWDTQYF
TGCAGCGTTGCACTGGGACAGGGTGTTTGGGATACGCAGTATTTT
>TRBV7-3|TRBJ2-6|18|-|-
CASSSRGIVSSGANVLTF
TGTGCCAGCAGCTCAAGGGGCATCGTGAGCTCTGGGGCCAACGTCCTGACTTTC
>TRBV7-9|TRBJ2-5|15|-|few
CASSSRPGVAETQYF
TGTGCCAGCAGCTCGAGGCCAGGGGTGGCCGAGACCCAGTACTTC
>TRBV7-9|TRBJ2-7|14|TRBD2|few
CASSRPGGALEQYF
TGTGCCAGCAGCCGCCCCGGGGGGGCGTTGGAGCAGTACTTC
>TRBV5-1|TRBJ2-1|14|-|few
CASSGTSPYNEQFF
TGCGCCAGCAGCGGGACAAGTCCCTACAATGAGCAGTTCTTC
>TRBV5-6|TRBJ2-1|15|-|-
CASSLMGDRDNEQFF
TGTGCCAGCAGCTTGATGGGGGATAGGGACAATGAGCAGTTCTTC
>TRBV20-1|TRBJ2-3|11|-|few
CSASRTDTQYF
TGCAGTGCTAGTCGCACAGATACGCAGTATTTT
>TRBV7-2|TRBJ1-5|16|TRBD1|-
CASSLMGTVSNQPQHF
TGTGCCAGCAGCTTAATGGGGACAGTTAGCAATCAGCCCCAGCATTTT
>TRBV10-3|TRBJ2-3|14|-|-
CAISSSKGTDTQYF
TGTGCCATCAGCTCGTCAAAAGGTACAGATACGCAGTATTTT
>TRBV6-5|TRBJ2-5|16|-|few
CASSYSSGSGQETQYF
TGTGCCAGCAGTTACTCGAGTGGTAGCGGCCAAGAGACCCAGTACTTC
>TRBV7-2|TRBJ2-2|16|TRBD2|-
CASSPRASGTTGELFF
TGTGCCAGCAGCCCCCGGGCTAGCGGGACAACCGGGGAGCTGTTTTTT
>TRBV6-1|TRBJ1-4|16|-|few
CASSEVRRLTNEKLFF
TGTGCCAGCAGTGAGGTCAGGAGGCTAACTAATGAAAAACTGTTTTTT
>TRBV11-2|TRBJ2-2|14|TRBD1|-
CASSQGQFTGELFF
TGTGCCAGCAGCCAGGGACAGTTCACCGGGGAGCTGTTTTTT
>TRBV12-2|TRBJ2-7|17|-|-
CASRCPLGLAGGYEQYF
TGTGCAAGTCGCTGCCCCCTTGGACTAGCGGGAGGCTACGAGCAGTACTTC
>TRBV5-8|TRBJ1-5|15|TRBD1|few
CASSLTGEAGQPQHF
TGTGCCAGCAGCTTGACAGGGGAGGCCGGTCAGCCCCAGCATTTT
>TRBV10-3|TRBJ2-1|17|TRBD2|few
CAISATLAGEIYNEQFF
TGTGCCATCAGTGCAACACTAGCGGGAGAGATCTACAATGAGCAGTTCTTC